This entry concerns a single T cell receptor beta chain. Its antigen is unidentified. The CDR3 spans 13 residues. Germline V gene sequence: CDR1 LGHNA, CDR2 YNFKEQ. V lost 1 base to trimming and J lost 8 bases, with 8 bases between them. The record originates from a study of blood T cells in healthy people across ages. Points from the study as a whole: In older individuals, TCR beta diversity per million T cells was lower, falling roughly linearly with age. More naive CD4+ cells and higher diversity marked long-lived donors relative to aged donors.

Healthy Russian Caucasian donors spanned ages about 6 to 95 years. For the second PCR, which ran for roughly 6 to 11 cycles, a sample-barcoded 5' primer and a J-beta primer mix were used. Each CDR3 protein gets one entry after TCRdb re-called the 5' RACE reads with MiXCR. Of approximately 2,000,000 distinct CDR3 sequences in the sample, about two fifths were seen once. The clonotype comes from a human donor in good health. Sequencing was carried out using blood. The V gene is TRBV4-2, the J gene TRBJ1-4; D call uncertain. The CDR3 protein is CASSQALGEKLFF. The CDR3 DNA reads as TGTGCCAGCAGCCAAGCCCTTGGCGAAAAACTGTTTTTT.